This TCR beta chain was sequenced for a study of cytomegalovirus exposure and HLA in healthy donors. Sequencing used immunoSEQ multiplex PCR; TCRdb keeps in-frame clones, though not all of them. Among 55,000 to 75,000 clones listed, almost 97% were seen once. V gave up 6 bases and J gave up 4 bases; unmatched junction bases: 14. Germline loops: CDR1 MDHEN, CDR2 SYDVKM. The CDR3 runs 16 residues. This chain uses TRBV28 with TRBJ1-1; 7 bases agree with TRBD1. This sequence originates from a woman aged 18-29 years in good health and CMV-seronegative. The specimen sequenced was PBMCs. The CDR3 sequence: CASRYILYRGGTEAFF. The CDR3 DNA sequence: TGTGCCAGCAGGTACATTCTCTACAGGGGTGGCACTGAAGCTTTCTTT.